Presented here are 20 T cell receptor beta chains from one specimen sequenced in a study of T-cell memory formation after mild COVID-19. TCRdb fed the 5' RACE reads into MiXCR, producing one record per CDR3 protein. The table records about 140,000 distinct CDR3 sequences, about 6% of them present only once. Sequences were obtained from PBMCs or a T cell subset sorted from them (not recorded which). The receptors stem from an adult woman who had mild COVID-19 (a few samples of this study predate the infection). Cell type and time point are not known.

This clonotype appeared a few times. The chain links TRBV5-5 to TRBJ1-4; 7 nucleotides agree with TRBD1. The CDR3 runs to 16 residues. CDR1 and CDR2 from the germline V gene are SGHKS and YYEKEE (reference sequence). Losses at the gene ends were 0 bases for V and 3 bases for J; bases not matched to a gene: 5. The CDR3 sequence: CASSLANQGANEKLFF. The CDR3 DNA is TGTGCCAGCAGCTTGGCCAACCAGGGGGCTAATGAAAAACTGTTTTTT.

This clonotype was recorded only once. The chain employs TRBV29-1 and TRBJ2-7; TRBD1 agrees at 7 bases. Trimming at V came to 4 bases and at J to 5 bases, leaving 11 bases not matched to a gene. Per the germline V gene, CDR1 is SQVTM and CDR2 is ANQGSEA. The CDR3 covers 14 residues. The CDR3 coding sequence is TGCAGCGTTGGGGTGACAGGGCAATCCCACGAGCAGTACTTC. This encodes CSVGVTGQSHEQYF.

Ten or more counts support this clonotype. V gene TRBV6-5 combines with J gene TRBJ1-6; 8 bases match TRBD1. The CDR3 is 15 amino acids. Germline CDR1 reads MNHEY; CDR2 reads SVGAGI. V lost 6 bases, J lost 7 bases, and 8 bases stayed unmatched. In DNA form, the CDR3 reads TGTGCCAGCAGCCGGACAGGGTTGGGGAATTCACCCCTCCACTTT. It specifies CASSRTGLGNSPLHF.

The chain couples TRBV6-2 or TRBV6-3 to TRBJ2-3; 11 positions agree with TRBD2. J was trimmed by 2 bases and V by 6 bases; bases with no gene match: 10. Germline assignment: CDR1 MNHEY and CDR2 SVGEGT. CDR3 size: 17 residues. The CDR3 DNA reads as TGTGCCAGCAGAGATTCGGGACTAGCGGATAACACAGATACGCAGTATTTT. It yields the protein CASRDSGLADNTDTQYF.

This clonotype was seen a handful of times. The rearrangement links TRBV7-3 to TRBJ1-2, with D perhaps matching TRBD1 (5 bases). Germline-derived CDR1 and CDR2 are SGHTA and FQGTGA. Trimming stripped 8 bases from V and 8 bases from J, with 15 bases between. The CDR3 sequence is 12 residues long. The CDR3 region has the DNA TGTGCCAGCGGGGGTTGGAGGGGCGGCTACACCTTC. Protein: CASGGWRGGYTF.

This clonotype has a count of ten or more. The V call is TRBV4-1, the J call TRBJ2-6; 7 bases align to TRBD2. With V trimmed by 3 bases and J by 0 bases, 2 bases remained unmatched. CDR1 is MGHRA, CDR2 YSYEKL, per germline. The CDR3 is made up of 16 amino acids. The CDR3 protein is CASSQGGISGANVLTF. As DNA, the CDR3 is TGCGCCAGCAGCCAGGGAGGGATCTCTGGGGCCAACGTCCTGACTTTC.

This clonotype has more than one count but fewer than ten. The rearrangement uses TRBV15 and TRBJ2-3; 7 bases agree with TRBD1. CDR1 LNHNV and CDR2 YYDKDF come from the germline V gene (reference sequence). The CDR3 runs 17 residues. J was trimmed by 2 bases and V by 0 bases; bases with no gene match: 8. CDR3 nucleotide sequence: TGTGCCACCAGCAGAGATAAACAGGGGCGTCCCACAGATACGCAGTATTTT. Encoded protein: CATSRDKQGRPTDTQYF.

V is TRBV20-1 and J is TRBJ2-3; the match to TRBD2 covers 12 bases. The CDR3 sequence is 17 residues long. CDR1 and CDR2 (germline): DFQATT, SNEGSKA (reference sequence). After removal of 0 bases from V and 3 bases from J, the junction contained 7 bases not matched to a gene. CDR3 sequence reads: CSARDPLAGGWTDTQYF. The CDR3 DNA sequence: TGCAGTGCTAGAGATCCTCTAGCGGGAGGGTGGACAGATACGCAGTATTTT.

V usage is TRBV7-9 and J usage is TRBJ2-1, with TRBD2 matching 7 bases. Germline V gene lookup returns CDR1 SEHNR and CDR2 FQNEAQ (reference sequence). J gave up 0 bases and V 5 bases, and 7 bases lay outside the gene matches. This CDR3 comprises 16 residues. The CDR3 region is CASSIERGPSYNEQFF. The DNA of the CDR3 is TGTGCCAGCAGCATAGAGCGGGGCCCCTCCTACAATGAGCAGTTCTTC.

This clonotype was counted only a few times. The J gene is TRBJ2-2, the V gene TRBV24-1; TRBD2 matches at 9 bases. The length of the CDR3 is 18 residues. Germline V gives CDR1 KGHDR, CDR2 SFDVKD. V was pared by 4 bases and J by 2 bases, with 10 bases of the junction left unmatched. Here the CDR3 reads CATSDRLAEFANTGELFF. The CDR3 DNA is TGTGCCACCAGTGACCGACTAGCGGAATTTGCTAACACCGGGGAGCTGTTTTTT.

The rearrangement joins TRBV5-5 to TRBJ2-6; D is ambiguous. Germline CDR1 and CDR2: SGHKS and YYEKEE (reference sequence). The length of the CDR3 is 15 residues. Trimming removed 4 bases at V and 0 bases at J, with 8 bases between. CDR3 bases: TGTGCCAGCAGCCTCCAGCCCTCTGGGGCCAACGTCCTGACTTTC. Translation gives CASSLQPSGANVLTF.

This clonotype has a handful of counts. The chain recombines TRBV30 with TRBJ1-1; D call uncertain. Germline V gene data show CDR1 as GTSNPN and CDR2 as SVGIG (reference sequence). The length of the CDR3 is 14 residues. Trimming pared 2 bases from V and 1 base from J, leaving 11 bases between. The CDR3: CAWSSWGTNTEAFF. DNA for the CDR3: TGTGCCTGGAGTTCATGGGGTACGAACACTGAAGCTTTCTTT. Looking up the rest from reference TRBV30 and TRBJ1-1 gives the full variable domain: SQTIHQWPATLVQPVGSPLSLECTVEGTSNPNLYWYRQAAGRGLQLLFYSVGIGQISSEVPQNLSASRPQDRQFILSSKKLLLSDSGFYLCAWSSWGTNTEAFFGQGTRLTVV.

This clonotype was recorded many times. The chain joins TRBV5-1 to TRBJ2-3; possibly TRBD1 or TRBD2 for D (5 bases each). CDR3 length equals 15 residues. Germline V gives CDR1 SGHRS, CDR2 YFSETQ. The V end lost 0 bases, the J end lost 0 bases, and 8 bases lay between the germline ends. The CDR3 coding sequence is TGCGCCAGCAGCTTGGCGGGGCTTAGCACAGATACGCAGTATTTT. Translated, it gives CASSLAGLSTDTQYF. Variable domain in full (rest from reference TRBV5-1 and TRBJ2-3): KAGVTQTPRYLIKTRGQQVTLSCSPISGHRSVSWYQQTPGQGLQFLFEYFSETQRNKGNFPGRFSGRQFSNSRSEMNVSTLELGDSALYLCASSLAGLSTDTQYFGPGTRLTVL.

The chain joins TRBV5-6 to TRBJ2-1; either TRBD1 or TRBD2 may fit D (5 bases each). Per the germline V gene, CDR1 is SGHDT and CDR2 is YYEEEE. The CDR3 loop spans 16 amino acids. Trimming cost V 7 bases and J 8 bases, with 25 bases left between them. The CDR3 loop reads CASAKLSGLGLDEQFF. The CDR3 nucleotides read TGTGCCAGCGCGAAGCTGTCGGGGCTTGGGTTGGATGAGCAGTTCTTC.

The chain is built from TRBV29-1 and TRBJ2-5; 9 bases match TRBD1. Trimming took 4 bases from V and 4 from J; bases not matched to a gene: 1. Per germline, CDR1 SQVTM and CDR2 ANQGSEA. The CDR3 has 12 residues. The CDR3 sequence is CSVATGGETQYF. DNA of the CDR3: TGCAGCGTTGCGACAGGGGGAGAGACCCAGTACTTC.

The chain employs TRBV15 and TRBJ1-2; D is unresolved. The CDR3 covers 16 residues. CDR1 LNHNV and CDR2 YYDKDF come from the germline V gene (reference sequence). V was shortened by 0 bases and J by 4 bases, with 15 bases between the two germline ends. The CDR3 DNA follows: TGTGCCACCAGCAGAGATCGAGGGATGGGGTCCTATGGCTACACCTTC. Translated, it gives CATSRDRGMGSYGYTF.

This clonotype has only a few counts. The chain employs TRBV30 and TRBJ2-2, with D tentatively TRBD2 (6 bases). With 4 bases removed from V and 5 bases from J, the gap between germline ends came to 14 bases. Germline CDR1 GTSNPN, CDR2 SVGIG (reference sequence). This CDR3 region has 14 residues. In DNA form, the CDR3 reads TGTGCCTGGATGGCGGGACGTTTGACCGGGGAGCTGTTTTTT. It encodes CAWMAGRLTGELFF.

This clonotype was seen at least ten times. The chain couples TRBV9 to TRBJ1-2, with 12 bases fitting TRBD1. This CDR3 is 14 amino acids long. Germline trimming cut 4 bases from V and 7 bases from J; bases unmatched to any gene: 5. The germline CDR1 and CDR2 sequences are SGDLS and YYNGEE. Written as DNA, the CDR3 is TGTGCCAGCAGCACCGGGACAGGGGGCCTTGGCTACACCTTC. This encodes CASSTGTGGLGYTF.

In its sample, this clonotype was seen a few times. The V call is TRBV15, the J call TRBJ2-5; D remains unclear. The CDR3 runs 14 residues. In germline, CDR1 is LNHNV, CDR2 YYDKDF (reference sequence). Between the trimmed V and J ends, which lost 0 bases and 6 bases, there was a span of 11 bases. The CDR3 region is CATSRDSGWKTQYF. The CDR3 DNA follows: TGTGCCACCAGCAGAGATTCCGGGTGGAAGACCCAGTACTTC.

There are a few counts of this clonotype. V usage is TRBV25-1 and J usage is TRBJ2-6, with D possibly TRBD1 on 6 matching bases. Germline lookup yields CDR1 MGHDK and CDR2 SYGVNS. V shed 3 bases and J shed 8 bases, with 20 bases lying between them. CDR3 size: 17 residues. The CDR3 DNA sequence: TGTGCCAGCAGTGACGTCTATACGACAGGAAAGACCAACGTCCTGACTTTC. Its protein is CASSDVYTTGKTNVLTF.